The present T cell receptor (beta chain) was sequenced within a study of OX40 agonist ivuxolimab in advanced cancers. About the study: An agonistic anti-OX40 (CD134) antibody, ivuxolimab, was used to treat the patients.

Findings and caveats of the study: Among the lowest peripheral clonal expansion occurred in 0.1-3.0 mg/kg partial responders.

This clone appeared a single time. What it recognizes is unknown. At baseline, cycle 4 day 1, and cycle 7 day 1, blood was sampled. Measured with immunoSEQ multiplex PCR; TCRdb has only the in-frame clones, and not every one. The sample lists under 75,000 clones, 84% occurring once. The specimen comprised CD4+ or CD8+ T cells sorted from blood, sampled in a trial of the OX40 agonist ivuxolimab. This receptor was obtained from an adult with an advanced solid tumor such as melanoma, head and neck, liver or kidney cancer.

The CDR3 DNA follows: TGTGCCAGCAGTCATCGGGACAGGGTAACCTCTGGGGCCAACGTCCTGACTTTC. Protein product: CASSHRDRVTSGANVLTF. This rearrangement joins TRBV28 to TRBJ2-6, with 9 bases lining up with TRBD1. Germline CDR1 reads MDHEN; CDR2 reads SYDVKM. The CDR3 runs 18 residues. The junction had 8 bases not matched to a gene; V was cut back by 5 bases and J by 0 bases.